Shown below are 8 T cell receptor beta chains from a single sample sequenced in a study of cytomegalovirus exposure and HLA in healthy donors. Generated by immunoSEQ multiplex PCR, the TCRdb table keeps only in-frame clones and is missing some. Among some 90,000 clones, about 96% were seen once, and the ten largest hold 0.6% to 0.95%. The source material was PBMCs. These receptors all come from a man younger than 35 in good health and CMV-seronegative.

The genes are TRBV18 and TRBJ1-5; TRBD1 matches at 7 bases. In germline, CDR1 is KGHSH, CDR2 LQKENI. This CDR3 is 15 amino acids long. The junction had 1 base not matched to a gene; V was cut back by 2 bases and J by 0 bases. The CDR3 is CASSPGTDSNQPQHF. The CDR3 DNA reads as TGTGCCAGCTCACCAGGGACAGATAGCAATCAGCCCCAGCATTTT.

The V and J genes are TRBV19 and TRBJ2-1, with 8 bases fitting TRBD2. Germline V gene data show CDR1 as LNHDA and CDR2 as SQIVND (reference sequence). The CDR3 sequence is 17 residues long. J gave up 3 bases and V 5 bases, and 12 bases lay outside the gene matches. CDR3 bases: TGTGCCAGTAGTTCTCACCCGTCCGGGAGGGACTACAATGAGCAGTTCTTC. Translated: CASSSHPSGRDYNEQFF.

CDR3 region: CASTVRPGNTGELFF. In nucleotides, the CDR3 is TGTGCCAGCACCGTTCGCCCAGGGAACACCGGGGAGCTGTTTTTT. V and J are TRBV6-5 and TRBJ2-2; the D is unclear. V was cut by 7 bases and J by 1 base, with 13 bases left in between. The CDR3 runs to 15 residues. Per the germline V gene, CDR1 is MNHEY and CDR2 is SVGAGI.

The rearrangement uses TRBV27 and TRBJ2-3; 9 bases line up with TRBD1. V lost 6 bases, J lost 2 bases, and 3 bases stayed unmatched. The V gene's germline CDR1 is MNHEY and CDR2 SMNVEV (reference sequence). The CDR3 totals 14 residues. The CDR3 reads CASRGTGITDTQYF. The CDR3 nucleotides read TGTGCCAGCAGGGGGACAGGGATCACAGATACGCAGTATTTT.

This CDR3 reads CASSLVGGGTGGAEQYV. Written as DNA, the CDR3 is TGTGCCAGCAGCTTAGTAGGGGGGGGAACAGGGGGCGCAGAGCAGTACGTC. The chain couples TRBV7-9 to TRBJ2-7; 9 bases align to TRBD1. The V segment lost 1 base and the J segment 7 bases; nucleotides outside the gene matches: 14. This CDR3 spans 17 amino acids. Germline V CDR1 and CDR2: SEHNR, FQNEAQ (reference sequence).

The count of this clone is one. The rearrangement joins TRBV5-1 to TRBJ1-1, with a weak D call TRBD1 (5 bases). Trimming removed 3 bases from V and 2 bases from J, with 8 bases in between. From germline, CDR1 is SGHRS and CDR2 YFSETQ. The CDR3 loop spans 13 amino acids. The CDR3 reads CASSSGLNTEAFF. CDR3 bases: TGCGCCAGCAGCTCGGGACTTAACACTGAAGCTTTCTTT. Together with reference TRBV5-1 and TRBJ1-1, the CDR3 gives the full variable domain: KAGVTQTPRYLIKTRGQQVTLSCSPISGHRSVSWYQQTPGQGLQFLFEYFSETQRNKGNFPGRFSGRQFSNSRSEMNVSTLELGDSALYLCASSSGLNTEAFFGQGTRLTVV.

This chain links TRBV28 with TRBJ2-3; D gene unclear. Germline-derived CDR1 and CDR2 are MDHEN and SYDVKM. The CDR3 runs 13 residues. Trimming cost V 7 bases and J 4 bases, with 12 bases left between them. DNA of the CDR3: TGTGCCAGCACCTCCCTGGGCGCAGATACGCAGTATTTT. It specifies CASTSLGADTQYF.

V gene TRBV27 combines with J gene TRBJ2-3; 9 positions agree with TRBD1. The CDR3 is made up of 13 amino acids. Germline lookup yields CDR1 MNHEY and CDR2 SMNVEV (reference sequence). The V segment lost 5 bases and the J segment 5 bases; nucleotides outside the gene matches: 2. CDR3 bases: TGTGCCAGCAGTCGACAGGGGGTAGATACGCAGTATTTT. It translates to CASSRQGVDTQYF.